This T cell receptor (beta chain) was sequenced during a study of T cell changes during pregnancy in multiple sclerosis. The ends were cut back, 3 bases at V and 8 bases at J, with 10 bases in the middle. CDR3 length equals 11 residues. The V gene's germline CDR1 is GTSNPN and CDR2 SVGIG (reference sequence). This table comes from immunoSEQ multiplex PCR, and its TCRdb copy is limited to in-frame clones, with some not included. This sample has some 34,000 clones, with about 92% found just once. The specimen was CD4+ T cells from peripheral blood mononuclear cells, collected in the third trimester of pregnancy. This TCR derives from a female donor in good health, enrolled as a control in a pregnancy study. V usage is TRBV30 and J usage is TRBJ1-1; D remains unclear. The CDR3 region has the DNA TGTGCCTGGAGGTCAACAGTGGAAGCTTTCTTT. Its translation is CAWRSTVEAFF.